Below, 20 T cell receptor beta chains from the same sample are listed, as sequenced in a study of shared clonotypes between healthy human individuals. TCRdb's copy holds only in-frame clones and misses some; the assay was immunoSEQ multiplex PCR. The sample lists about 120,000 clones; about 63% were seen once. Sample: memory CD8+ T cells sorted from blood. The sample's subset: CD45RO+ cells pooled with CCR7-negative TemRA cells. The receptors derive from a woman aged 25-40 years in good health.

The sample holds one count of this clone. The V call is TRBV28, the J call TRBJ2-7; D might be TRBD1 (5 bases). The CDR3 spans 14 residues. The germline V and J ends were trimmed by 5 bases and 0 bases, with 11 bases remaining between them. Germline CDR1 MDHEN, CDR2 SYDVKM. As DNA, the CDR3 is TGTGCCAGCAGTCAAGACAGTTTCTCCTACGAGCAGTACTTC. Amino acids: CASSQDSFSYEQYF.

The V call is TRBV5-1, the J call TRBJ2-5; no firm D call. The CDR3 has 15 residues. V was clipped by 2 bases and J by 1 base, with 12 bases between them. Germline loops: CDR1 SGHRS, CDR2 YFSETQ. CDR3 sequence: CASSFVLPLQETQYF. The CDR3 DNA reads TGCGCCAGCAGCTTCGTTCTACCACTCCAAGAGACCCAGTACTTC.

The V gene is TRBV28, the J gene TRBJ2-3; a possible D gene is TRBD2 (6 bases). Trimming took off 5 bases at V and 5 bases at J, with 20 bases between the two ends. Germline V gene lookup returns CDR1 MDHEN and CDR2 SYDVKM. CDR3 length equals 16 residues. CDR3 DNA sequence: TGTGCCAGCAGTCCCAGTGTAGGCGGGGACCGAGATACGCAGTATTTT. Protein sequence: CASSPSVGGDRDTQYF.

CDR3 loop: CASSLAGAGVGNTIYF. CDR3 in DNA: TGTGCCAGCAGCTTAGCCGGGGCAGGCGTAGGAAACACCATATATTTT. The rearrangement links TRBV7-6 to TRBJ1-3, with a weak D call TRBD1 (5 bases). In germline, CDR1 is SGHVS, CDR2 FNYEAQ. The CDR3 has 16 residues. V lost 0 bases and J lost 4, with 13 bases in between.

In the case of this clone: Other DNA sequences of this sample code for an identical CDR3. The chain is built from TRBV6-5 and TRBJ1-5; D gene ambiguous. V dropped 6 bases and J dropped 2 bases, with 8 bases sitting between them. The CDR3 has 13 residues. Germline values: CDR1 MNHEY, CDR2 SVGAGI. DNA for the CDR3: TGTGCCAGCAGGGGAGTGGGCAATCAGCCCCAGCATTTT. Protein sequence: CASRGVGNQPQHF.

The count of this clone is one. The chain uses TRBV4-1 and TRBJ2-5, with D perhaps matching TRBD2 (5 bases). V shed 0 bases and J shed 6 bases, with 14 bases lying between them. The length of the CDR3 is 15 residues. CDR1 is MGHRA and CDR2 is YSYEKL in the germline V gene. CDR3: CASSQDSRVGKTQYF. As DNA, the CDR3 is TGCGCCAGCAGCCAAGATTCGAGGGTCGGAAAGACCCAGTACTTC.

V and J are TRBV19 and TRBJ1-2; TRBD1 is a possible D gene (5 bases). The CDR3 contains 16 residues. V lost 3 bases and J 4 bases, leaving 18 bases between the germline ends. CDR1 LNHDA and CDR2 SQIVND come from the germline V gene (reference sequence). The CDR3 DNA reads TGTGCCAGTAGTATCCATCTTGGGTCAGGGATCTATGGCTACACCTTC. Protein product: CASSIHLGSGIYGYTF.

This clone was recorded once. The rearrangement links TRBV19 to TRBJ1-1; the D is unclear. The V and J ends lost 2 bases and 6 bases respectively, with 7 bases between them. Germline V gene lookup returns CDR1 LNHDA and CDR2 SQIVND (reference sequence). The CDR3 covers 12 residues. The CDR3 sequence: CASSIFSPEAFF. CDR3 nucleotide sequence: TGTGCCAGTAGTATATTTAGCCCTGAAGCTTTCTTT. The whole variable domain, filled in from reference TRBV19 and TRBJ1-1, reads DGGITQSPKYLFRKEGQNVTLSCEQNLNHDAMYWYRQDPGQGLRLIYYSQIVNDFQKGDIAEGYSVSREKKESFPLTVTSAQKNPTAFYLCASSIFSPEAFFGQGTRLTVV.

CDR3 bases: TGTGCCAGCAGCTTTTACCTCGCGGATTCCTACGAGCAGTACTTC. Protein product: CASSFYLADSYEQYF. V usage is TRBV7-2 and J usage is TRBJ2-7; D is uncertain. CDR3 length equals 15 residues. V was shortened by 3 bases and J by 1 base, with 13 bases between the two germline ends. Germline V CDR1 and CDR2: SGHTA, FQGNSA.

The chain has TRBV14 and TRBJ1-1, with D perhaps matching TRBD1 (5 bases). With 0 bases removed from V and 10 bases from J, the gap between germline ends came to 12 bases. This CDR3 has 13 amino acids. Germline CDR1 and CDR2: SGHDN and FVKESK. Here the CDR3 reads CASSQDRRRGAFF. The CDR3 nucleotides are TGTGCCAGCAGCCAAGATCGTAGGAGGGGAGCTTTCTTT.

The chain uses TRBV27 and TRBJ1-2; tentatively, D is TRBD1 (5 bases). This CDR3 contains 15 residues. Trimming took 5 bases from V and 4 from J, leaving 17 bases between them. From germline, CDR1 is MNHEY and CDR2 SMNVEV (reference sequence). The CDR3 here is CASSPYDAGPYGYTF. The CDR3 DNA reads as TGTGCCAGCAGTCCCTATGATGCAGGGCCCTATGGCTACACCTTC.

The rearrangement links TRBV25-1 to TRBJ2-1; perhaps TRBD2 as D (5 bases). CDR3 length: 13 amino acids. V gave up 2 bases and J gave up 6 bases, with 8 bases separating them. CDR1 and CDR2 from the germline V gene are MGHDK and SYGVNS. The DNA of the CDR3 is TGTGCCAGCAGTGAAGGGCGGGTCAATGAGCAGTTCTTC. Translation: CASSEGRVNEQFF.

The genes are TRBV2 and TRBJ2-3, with D possibly TRBD1 on 5 matching bases. V lost 1 base and J 0 bases, leaving 8 bases between the germline ends. Germline-derived CDR1 and CDR2 are SNHLY and FYNNEI. This CDR3 is 15 amino acids long. The CDR3, as DNA: TGTGCCAGCAGTGAAGATAGGGGTAGCACAGATACGCAGTATTTT. Residues: CASSEDRGSTDTQYF. Combining the CDR3 with reference TRBV2 and TRBJ2-3 gives the whole variable domain EPEVTQTPSHQVTQMGQEVILRCVPISNHLYFYWYRQILGQKVEFLVSFYNNEISEKSEIFDDQFSVERPDGSNFTLKIRSTKLEDSAMYFCASSEDRGSTDTQYFGPGTRLTVL.

The chain has TRBV6-6 and TRBJ1-5, with unresolved D. In germline, CDR1 is MNHNY, CDR2 SVGAGI (reference sequence). The CDR3 length is 15 residues. Trimming shortened V by 6 bases and J by 2 bases, and 14 bases separated the two germline ends. In DNA, the CDR3 is TGTGCCAGCAGCTCAGACATCGAGGGCAATCAGCCCCAGCATTTT. Its protein product is CASSSDIEGNQPQHF.

This chain uses TRBV2 with TRBJ2-1, with 7 bases fitting TRBD2. This CDR3 is 16 amino acids long. Unmatched junction bases numbered 8, after V lost 5 bases and J lost 1 base. Germline CDR1 is SNHLY and CDR2 is FYNNEI. The CDR3 reads CASSHSGAVSYNEQFF. In DNA, the CDR3 is TGTGCCAGCAGTCACAGCGGGGCCGTTTCCTACAATGAGCAGTTCTTC.

The rearrangement uses TRBV19 and TRBJ2-1; 11 bases align to TRBD2. Germline V CDR1 and CDR2: LNHDA, SQIVND (reference sequence). The CDR3 sequence is 16 residues long. V was pared by 5 bases and J by 7 bases, with 10 bases of the junction left unmatched. The CDR3 coding sequence is TGTGCCAGTAGTCCTCCCACTAGCGGGAGACGAAATGAGCAGTTCTTC. This sequence encodes CASSPPTSGRRNEQFF.

V gene TRBV18 combines with J gene TRBJ1-1, with TRBD1 identical over 9 bases. Looked up from germline, CDR1 is KGHSH and CDR2 is LQKENI. The CDR3 loop spans 14 amino acids. Trimming cost V 5 bases and J 7 bases; bases outside gene matches: 8. The chain's CDR3 is CASSNRQDRGEAFF. The CDR3 coding sequence is TGTGCCAGCTCAAATCGACAGGACAGGGGTGAAGCTTTCTTT.

The chain joins TRBV7-6 to TRBJ2-1; D remains unclear. Trimming left V 5 bases short and J 5 bases short, with 16 bases between. This CDR3 has 15 residues. Germline V CDR1 and CDR2: SGHVS, FNYEAQ. The CDR3 sequence is CASSPMVSEDNEQFF. The DNA of the CDR3 is TGTGCCAGCAGCCCCATGGTGAGCGAAGACAATGAGCAGTTCTTC.

This clone was seen more than once but under ten times. The chain uses TRBV6-1 and TRBJ2-7; 10 bases align to TRBD2. The CDR3 spans 14 residues. Germline loops: CDR1 MNHNS, CDR2 SASEGT. With 3 bases clipped from V and 7 bases from J, the junction kept 6 bases outside the gene matches. The CDR3 sequence: CASSDSSGSGEQYF. The CDR3 bases are TGTGCCAGCAGTGACTCTAGCGGGAGTGGAGAGCAGTACTTC.

V gene TRBV7-9 combines with J gene TRBJ2-3; D gene ambiguous. CDR1 and CDR2 (germline): SEHNR, FQNEAQ (reference sequence). V shed 1 base and J shed 2 bases, with 13 bases lying between them. The CDR3 has 16 amino acids. Here the CDR3 reads CASSLVLGAATDTQYF. DNA for the CDR3: TGTGCCAGCAGCTTAGTTCTCGGAGCCGCCACAGATACGCAGTATTTT.